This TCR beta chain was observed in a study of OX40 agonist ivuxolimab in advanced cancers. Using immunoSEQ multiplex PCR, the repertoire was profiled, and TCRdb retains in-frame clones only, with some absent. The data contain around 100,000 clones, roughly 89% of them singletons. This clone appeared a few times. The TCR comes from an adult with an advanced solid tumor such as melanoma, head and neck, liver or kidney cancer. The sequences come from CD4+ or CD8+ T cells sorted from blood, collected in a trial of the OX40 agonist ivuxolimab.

CDR3 coding DNA: TGTGCCAGCAGTCCCCCTGGCTTAGGGGAGCAGTACTTC. Translated: CASSPPGLGEQYF. The V call is TRBV25-1, the J call TRBJ2-7, with no clear D. Germline assignment: CDR1 MGHDK and CDR2 SYGVNS. The CDR3 extends over 13 amino acids. V lost 5 bases and J 7 bases, leaving 15 bases between the germline ends.